Shown below are 11 T cell receptor beta chains from a single sample sequenced in a study of post-analysis software for immune sequencing data. Their recognized antigens are unknown. TCR beta libraries were prepared from cDNA with unique molecular identifiers. TCRdb reprocessed the PCR reads via MiXCR and lists one record per CDR3 protein. The sample contains 500,000 to 600,000 distinct CDR3 sequences, about 40% of which appear only once. Broader study findings: Patients had higher frequencies than controls of five TRBV segments, including TRBV5-6, TRBV5-1 and TRBV20-1.

Sequenced material: blood. These receptors were taken from a girl aged 5 to 17 with multiple sclerosis.

The chain recombines TRBV6-5 with TRBJ1-2, with D maybe TRBD1 (5 bases). Germline loops: CDR1 MNHEY, CDR2 SVGAGI. Trimming shortened V by 2 bases and J by 8 bases, and 15 bases separated the two germline ends. CDR3 length: 14 amino acids. Here the CDR3 DNA reads TGTGCCAGCAGTTACCAAGGGGAAGGAGGAGGCTACACCTTC. Its protein product is CASSYQGEGGGYTF.

This clonotype has just a few counts. The rearrangement joins TRBV28 to TRBJ2-4, with 9 bases matching TRBD1. Germline V gene lookup returns CDR1 MDHEN and CDR2 SYDVKM. V was pared by 6 bases and J by 3 bases, with 9 bases of the junction left unmatched. The CDR3 runs to 16 residues. CDR3 loop: CASSSGQGHGKNIQYF. CDR3 coding DNA: TGTGCCAGCAGCTCCGGACAGGGGCACGGCAAAAACATTCAGTACTTC.

The chain links TRBV6-2 or TRBV6-3 to TRBJ2-7, with D possibly being TRBD2 (6 bases). This CDR3 contains 17 residues. V was cut by 5 bases and J by 0 bases, with 20 bases left in between. Germline V gives CDR1 MNHEY, CDR2 SVGEGT. CDR3 sequence reads: CASSPQLGGGNSYEQYF. As DNA, the CDR3 is TGTGCCAGCAGTCCCCAACTAGGTGGCGGGAACTCCTACGAGCAGTACTTC.

The chain couples TRBV5-1 to TRBJ1-3; D remains ambiguous. The CDR3 is made up of 13 amino acids. Germline V gene data show CDR1 as SGHRS and CDR2 as YFSETQ. Trimming pared 3 bases from V and 2 bases from J, leaving 6 bases between. The CDR3 nucleotides read TGCGCCAGCAGCTCCCCGACTGGAAACACCATATATTTT. Amino acids: CASSSPTGNTIYF.

The genes are TRBV12-5 and TRBJ2-7; D gene ambiguous. The CDR3 totals 14 residues. CDR1 and CDR2 from the germline V gene are LGHNT and FRNRAP. With 2 bases removed from V and 3 bases from J, the gap between germline ends came to 11 bases. CDR3 sequence (DNA): TGTGCTAGTGGTTTGACCCTCATAGGCTACGAGCAGTACTTC. Translation gives CASGLTLIGYEQYF.

This chain uses TRBV4-1 with TRBJ1-2; the D is unclear. This CDR3 region has 15 residues. Germline V lookup: CDR1 MGHRA, CDR2 YSYEKL. Trimming shortened V by 3 bases and J by 2 bases, and 13 bases separated the two germline ends. Written as DNA, the CDR3 is TGCGCCAGCAGCCAGCCTACAGTAGGGAACTATGGCTACACCTTC. Protein product: CASSQPTVGNYGYTF.

This clonotype was detected a few times. This sequence joins TRBV7-9 and TRBJ2-7; 7 nucleotides line up with TRBD1. CDR3 size: 15 residues. Losses at the gene ends were 5 bases for V and 6 bases for J; bases not matched to a gene: 13. Germline CDR1 is SEHNR and CDR2 is FQNEAQ (reference sequence). The chain's CDR3 is CASSHDSDRIAEQYF. CDR3 nucleotide sequence: TGTGCCAGCAGCCACGATTCGGACAGGATCGCCGAGCAGTACTTC.

V usage is TRBV21-1 and J usage is TRBJ2-7; TRBD2 reflects the table's D call only, with no check against the DNA. TRBV21-1 is designated a pseudogene. The CDR3 sequence is 14 residues long. CDR3 sequence: CASSKKPGPRGQYF. The DNA for the CDR3 is TGTGCCAGCAGCAAAAAACCGGGACCTAGGGGGCAGTACTTC.

This clonotype has a handful of counts. The chain has TRBV4-2 and TRBJ2-5; possibly TRBD2 for D (6 bases). Trimming pared 0 bases from V and 5 bases from J, leaving 16 bases between. The CDR3 length is 16 residues. CDR1 LGHNA and CDR2 YNFKEQ come from the germline V gene. The DNA of the CDR3 is TGTGCCAGCAGCCAAGAGGCCGGCAGTGGGGGGGAGACCCAGTACTTC. Translating it yields CASSQEAGSGGETQYF.

The V gene is TRBV12-3 or TRBV12-4, the J gene TRBJ2-7, with 10 bases lining up with TRBD1. The CDR3 totals 16 residues. Unmatched junction bases numbered 7, after V lost 2 bases and J lost 3 bases. CDR3 nucleotides: TGTGCCAGCAGTTTATTGCTCAGGACAGGGGGCTACGAGCAGTACTTC. Its protein is CASSLLLRTGGYEQYF.

The chain has TRBV2 and TRBJ2-7; D is perhaps TRBD1 (5 bases). V was pared by 1 base and J by 5 bases, with 15 bases between. Germline V lookup: CDR1 SNHLY, CDR2 FYNNEI. The CDR3 extends over 15 amino acids. The CDR3 region is CASSEDLRETNEQYF. The CDR3 region has the DNA TGTGCCAGCAGTGAAGATCTCAGGGAAACTAACGAGCAGTACTTC.